This T cell receptor (beta chain) was found in a study of OX40 agonist ivuxolimab in advanced cancers. Looking at the study overall: The costimulatory receptor OX40 (CD134) was targeted by ivuxolimab, a fully human IgG2 agonistic monoclonal antibody. Intravenous ivuxolimab was administered to patients every 2 weeks at six dose levels: 0.01, 0.1, 0.3, 1.5, 3 and 10 mg/kg. Of the roughly 51 patients in dose escalation, about 20 had hepatocellular carcinoma, approximately 15 had melanoma, 9 had renal cell carcinoma and 9 had head and neck cancer. In the dose-escalation cohort, 70% to 90% of patients were male, and the mean age was 60 years with a range of about 20 to 79. Prior anti-PD-1, anti-PD-L1 or anti-CTLA-4 therapy was permitted, and about two fifths of dose-escalation patients had received checkpoint inhibitors. Partial responses occurred in three dose-escalation patients: two with cutaneous melanoma and one with hepatocellular carcinoma. The point of sequencing TCRbeta in the periphery was to test whether ivuxolimab changed TCR sequence diversity and drove clonal T-cell expansion. The paper covers the monotherapy dose-escalation part of the phase I ivuxolimab trial, which included N ≈ 57 patients.

Patients with a history of autoimmune disease or receiving systemic immunosuppression were excluded from the trial. In every dose cohort, peripheral blood was drawn for TCR sequencing at baseline, cycle 4 day 1, and cycle 7 day 1. Samples were obtained from an open-label, multicenter, first-in-human phase I dose-escalation trial of ivuxolimab. The trial enrolled adults with locally advanced or metastatic head and neck squamous cell, hepatocellular, melanoma or renal cell carcinoma. Before TCR sequencing, CD4+ T cells and CD8+ T cells from peripheral blood were sorted into separate populations. On this clone: Its binding antigen is unknown. Per-nucleotide qualities are absent, and no much larger clonotype sits a single base away.

The CDR3 covers 14 residues, taking in both the cysteine and the phenylalanine. The retained sequence is limited to the CDR3, 42 bases, with the frame set at the first base. A distance of 16 bases separates the germline ends of V and J, which lose 5 bases and 6 bases respectively. For CDR1 and CDR2, the germline V gene lists MNHEY and SVGAGI. On the study overall, not on this receptor specifically: Low levels of normalized T-cell clonal expansion were also shown by some nonresponding patients. Which antigens the clonally expanded peripheral T cells were specific for was not determined. In the 0.1-3.0 mg/kg groups, partial responders had among the lowest normalized peripheral clonal expansion, particularly in CD8+ T cells. At doses of 0.1 to 3.0 mg/kg, clonal expansion of both CD4+ and CD8+ T cells in blood was seen between baseline and week 6. After ivuxolimab, expanded clones were on average more numerous among CD8+ T cells than among CD4+ T cells.

To sequence the TCRbeta CDR3 region, genomic DNA was isolated from the sorted cells. The immunoSEQ Assay was used to sequence the TCRbeta CDR3 regions. TCRdb took this table from immuneACCESS and kept in-frame rearrangements with V and J called. Such tables lack part of the clones; where checked against another copy, unresolved V genes explain under half of the gap, and the rest is unexplained. For this sample there are about 68,000 clones; more than 70% appear just once. The ten largest account for around 0.68% of the sample. The origin of this receptor is an adult with an advanced solid tumor such as melanoma, head and neck, liver or kidney cancer. The sample here was CD4+ or CD8+ T cells sorted from blood, taken in a trial of the OX40 agonist ivuxolimab. The rearranged chain carries TRBV6-5 and TRBJ1-2; 6 matching bases give a weak D call of TRBD1. This receptor has the CDR3 CASSLRDRTNGYTF. The DNA sequence follows: TGTGCCAGCAGTCTACGAGACAGGACGAATGGCTACACCTTC.